The clone carrying this T cell receptor beta chain was found many times. Its specificity is not known. Enrolled ophthalmopathy patients presented with a Clinical Activity Score of at least 3, a NOSPECS grade of at least 4, and disease duration under 3 months. Patients with uncontrolled infections, other autoimmune diseases, pregnancy or lactation were excluded. Trimming at V came to 5 bases and at J to 0 bases, leaving 9 bases not matched to a gene. The CDR3 is 17 residues long. The V gene's germline CDR1 is LGHNA and CDR2 YNFKEQ. This sample was taken from a study of T cells in Graves' hyperthyroidism and ophthalmopathy. Study-wide results and limits: Median prediction lead before ophthalmopathy onset was 6.5 to 7 months with the model. Stable hyperthyroidism was told apart from ophthalmopathy by a model built on 13 V-J features.

TCR beta CDR3 region amplification was performed from RNA transcripts. The HTBI primer set drove a first-round RT-PCR of the TCR CDR3. MiXCR, applied by TCRdb to the multiplex PCR reads, yields one record per CDR3 protein. Of approximately 610,000 distinct CDR3 sequences in the sample, roughly 14% were seen once. The TCR sequence derives from a woman aged 40 to 49 with Graves' ophthalmopathy. What was sequenced was blood. The chain carries TRBV4-2 and TRBJ1-1, with 10 bases fitting TRBD1. This chain's CDR3 is CASSRWDRGFMNTEAFF. In DNA form, the CDR3 reads TGTGCCAGCAGCAGATGGGACAGGGGCTTCATGAACACTGAAGCTTTCTTT.